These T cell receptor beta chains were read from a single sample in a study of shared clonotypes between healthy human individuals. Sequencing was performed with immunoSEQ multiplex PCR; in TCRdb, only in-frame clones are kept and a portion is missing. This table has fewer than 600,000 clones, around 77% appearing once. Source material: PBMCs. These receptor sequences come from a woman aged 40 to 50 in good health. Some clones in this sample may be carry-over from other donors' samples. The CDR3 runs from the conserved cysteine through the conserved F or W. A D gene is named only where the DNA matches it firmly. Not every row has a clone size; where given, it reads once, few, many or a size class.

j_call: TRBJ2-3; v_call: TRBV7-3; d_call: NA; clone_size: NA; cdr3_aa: CASSLAGRTDTQYF; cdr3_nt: TGTGCCAGCAGCTTAGCGGGACGCACAGATACGCAGTATTTT
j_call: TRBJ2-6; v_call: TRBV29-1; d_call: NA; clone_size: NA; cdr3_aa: CSVALGSGANVLTF; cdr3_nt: TGCAGCGTTGCGTTGGGCTCTGGGGCCAACGTCCTGACTTTC
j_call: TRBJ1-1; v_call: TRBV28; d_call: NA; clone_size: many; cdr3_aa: CASTTPGDINTEAFF; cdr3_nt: TGTGCCAGCACCACCCCGGGGGACATAAACACTGAAGCTTTCTTT
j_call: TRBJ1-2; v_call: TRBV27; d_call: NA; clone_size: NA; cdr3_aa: CASRLISGNGYTF; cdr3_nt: TGTGCCAGCAGACTCATTTCCGGGAATGGCTACACCTTC
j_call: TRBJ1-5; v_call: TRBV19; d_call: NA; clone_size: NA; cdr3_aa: CASIPDSRSNQPQHF; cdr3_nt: TGTGCCAGTATCCCTGACAGTCGAAGCAATCAGCCCCAGCATTTT
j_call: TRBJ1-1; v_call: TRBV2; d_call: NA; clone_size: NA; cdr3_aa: CASSEGYTEAFF; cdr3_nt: TGTGCCAGCAGTGAGGGATACACTGAAGCTTTCTTT
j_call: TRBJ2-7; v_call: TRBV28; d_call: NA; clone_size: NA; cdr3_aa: CASSLSPNYLYEQYF; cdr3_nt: TGTGCCAGCAGTTTATCCCCTAATTACCTCTACGAGCAGTACTTC
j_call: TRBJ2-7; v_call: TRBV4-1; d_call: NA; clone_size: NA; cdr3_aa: CASSQNGREQYF; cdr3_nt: TGCGCCAGCAGCCAAAACGGACGTGAGCAGTACTTC
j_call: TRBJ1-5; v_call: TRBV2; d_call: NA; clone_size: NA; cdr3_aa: CAAGANSNQPQHF; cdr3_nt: TGTGCCGCCGGGGCAAATAGCAATCAGCCCCAGCATTTT
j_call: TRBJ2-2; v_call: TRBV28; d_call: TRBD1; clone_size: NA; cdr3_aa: CASSSPGTGGSGELFF; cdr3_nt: TGTGCCAGCAGTTCTCCCGGGACAGGGGGCTCCGGGGAGCTGTTTTTT
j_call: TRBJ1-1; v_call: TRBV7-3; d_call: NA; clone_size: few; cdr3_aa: CASSIGRLNTEAFF; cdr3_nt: TGTGCCAGCAGCATCGGACGGTTGAACACTGAAGCTTTCTTT
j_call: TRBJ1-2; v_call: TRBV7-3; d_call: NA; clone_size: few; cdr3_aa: CASSPGQHNYGYTF; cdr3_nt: TGTGCCAGCAGCCCCGGACAGCACAACTATGGCTACACCTTC
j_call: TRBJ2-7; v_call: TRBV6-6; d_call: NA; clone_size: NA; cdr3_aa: CASRGLALEQYF; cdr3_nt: TGTGCCAGCAGGGGCCTAGCTCTCGAGCAGTACTTC
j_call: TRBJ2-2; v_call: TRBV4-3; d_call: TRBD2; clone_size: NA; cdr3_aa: CASSPRTSLNTGELFF; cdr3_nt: TGCGCCAGCAGCCCTCGGACTAGCTTGAACACCGGGGAGCTGTTTTTT
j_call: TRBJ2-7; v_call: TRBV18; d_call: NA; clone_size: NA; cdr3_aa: CASSSGTSSGEQYF; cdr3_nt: TGTGCCAGCTCATCCGGGACATCCTCTGGGGAGCAGTACTTC
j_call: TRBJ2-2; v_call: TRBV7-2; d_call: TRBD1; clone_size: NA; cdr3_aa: CASSSDRAGELFF; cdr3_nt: TGTGCCAGCAGCTCCGACAGGGCCGGGGAGCTGTTTTTT
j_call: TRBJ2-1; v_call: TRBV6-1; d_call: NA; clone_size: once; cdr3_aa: CASSPILNEQFF; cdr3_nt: TGTGCCAGCAGCCCGATTCTCAATGAGCAGTTCTTC
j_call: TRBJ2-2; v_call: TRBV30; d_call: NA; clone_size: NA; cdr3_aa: CAWRRPPGELFF; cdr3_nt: TGTGCCTGGAGGCGGCCTCCCGGGGAGCTGTTTTTT
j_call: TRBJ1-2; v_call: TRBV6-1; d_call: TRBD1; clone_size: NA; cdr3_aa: CASSEGQGVNYGYTF; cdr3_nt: TGTGCCAGCAGTGAAGGACAGGGGGTTAACTATGGCTACACCTTC
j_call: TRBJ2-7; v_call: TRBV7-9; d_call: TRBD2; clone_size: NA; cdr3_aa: CASSSPGLAGGSYEQYF; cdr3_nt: TGTGCCAGCAGCTCACCGGGACTAGCGGGAGGGTCCTACGAGCAGTACTTC
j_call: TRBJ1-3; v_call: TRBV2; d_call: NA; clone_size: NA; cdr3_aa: CASSEQGNTIYF; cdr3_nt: TGTGCCAGCAGTGAACAGGGAAACACCATATATTTT
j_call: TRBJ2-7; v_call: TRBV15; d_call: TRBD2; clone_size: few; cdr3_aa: CATSRGTSGIGEQYF; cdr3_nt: TGTGCCACCAGCAGGGGGACTAGCGGGATTGGCGAGCAGTACTTC
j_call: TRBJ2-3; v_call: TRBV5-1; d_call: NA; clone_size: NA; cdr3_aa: CASSLRVEADTQYF; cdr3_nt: TGCGCCAGCAGCTTGCGGGTAGAGGCCGATACGCAGTATTTT
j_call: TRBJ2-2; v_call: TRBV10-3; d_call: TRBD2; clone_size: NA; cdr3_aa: CATGLGGEAGELFF; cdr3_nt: TGTGCCACGGGTCTTGGGGGGGAGGCCGGGGAGCTGTTTTTT
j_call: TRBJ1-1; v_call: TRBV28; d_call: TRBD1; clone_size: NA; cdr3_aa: CASSLSAAQGAEAFF; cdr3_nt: TGTGCCAGCAGTTTATCGGCGGCACAGGGGGCTGAAGCTTTCTTT
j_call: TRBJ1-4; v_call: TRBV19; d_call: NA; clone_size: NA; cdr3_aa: CASRQRGLNEKLFF; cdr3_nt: TGTGCCAGTAGGCAAAGAGGCCTTAATGAAAAACTGTTTTTT
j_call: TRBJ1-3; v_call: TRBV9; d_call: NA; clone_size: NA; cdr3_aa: CASSVRGTFGNTIYF; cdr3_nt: TGTGCCAGCAGCGTAAGGGGGACTTTTGGAAACACCATATATTTT
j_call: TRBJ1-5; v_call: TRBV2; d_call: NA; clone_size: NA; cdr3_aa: CASSVGNSGNQPQHF; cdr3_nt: TGTGCCAGCAGTGTAGGGAACAGTGGAAATCAGCCCCAGCATTTT
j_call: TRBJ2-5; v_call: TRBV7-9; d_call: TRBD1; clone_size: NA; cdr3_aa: CASRGDRVLETQYF; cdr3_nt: TGTGCCAGCAGAGGGGACAGGGTTTTAGAGACCCAGTACTTC
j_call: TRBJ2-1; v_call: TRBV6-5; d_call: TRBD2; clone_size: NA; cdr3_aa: CASSRLSGRINEQFF; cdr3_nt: TGTGCCAGCAGTCGGTTGAGCGGGAGGATAAATGAGCAGTTCTTC
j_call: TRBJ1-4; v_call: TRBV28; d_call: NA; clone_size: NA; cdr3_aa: CASSPAATTNEKLFF; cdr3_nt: TGTGCCAGCAGCCCGGCGGCAACAACTAATGAAAAACTGTTTTTT
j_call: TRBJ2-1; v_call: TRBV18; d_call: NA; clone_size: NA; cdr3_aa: CASSPQAGPNYNEQFF; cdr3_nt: TGTGCCAGCTCACCACAGGCGGGGCCCAATTACAATGAGCAGTTCTTC
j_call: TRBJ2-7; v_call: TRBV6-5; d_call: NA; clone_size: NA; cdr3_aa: CASSYVGDRAYEQYF; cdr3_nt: TGTGCCAGCAGTTACGTAGGGGACCGAGCCTACGAGCAGTACTTC
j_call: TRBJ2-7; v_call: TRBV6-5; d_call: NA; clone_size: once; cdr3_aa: CASSDSLSYEQYF; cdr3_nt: TGTGCCAGCAGCGACTCATTAAGCTACGAGCAGTACTTC
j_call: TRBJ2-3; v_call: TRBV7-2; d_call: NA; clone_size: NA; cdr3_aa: CASTRRGATDTQYF; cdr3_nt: TGTGCCAGCACCAGGCGGGGAGCCACAGATACGCAGTATTTT
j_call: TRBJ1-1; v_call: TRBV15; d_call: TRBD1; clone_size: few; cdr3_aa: CATSKRTGLNTEAFF; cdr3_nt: TGTGCCACCAGCAAACGGACAGGGCTGAACACTGAAGCTTTCTTT
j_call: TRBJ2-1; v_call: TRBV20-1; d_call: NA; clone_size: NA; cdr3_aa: CSVQRDEQFF; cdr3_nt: TGCAGTGTTCAGAGAGATGAGCAGTTCTTC
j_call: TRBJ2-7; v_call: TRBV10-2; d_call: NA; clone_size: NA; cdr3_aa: CASSSTGEQYF; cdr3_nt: TGCGCCAGCAGTTCAACAGGGGAGCAGTACTTC
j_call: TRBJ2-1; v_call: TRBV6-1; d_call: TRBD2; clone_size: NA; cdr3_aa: CASSLTSGRANEQFF; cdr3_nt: TGTGCCAGCAGTTTGACTAGCGGGAGGGCCAATGAGCAGTTCTTC
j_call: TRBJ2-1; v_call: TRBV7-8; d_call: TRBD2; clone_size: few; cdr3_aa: CASSTRVAGGQAKFF; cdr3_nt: TGTGCCAGCAGCACAAGGGTAGCGGGAGGTCAGGCGAAGTTCTTC
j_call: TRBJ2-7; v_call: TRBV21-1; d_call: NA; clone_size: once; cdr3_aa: CASPSSRTALYEQYF; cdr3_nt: TGTGCCAGCCCCTCCTCCCGGACAGCACTTTACGAGCAGTACTTC
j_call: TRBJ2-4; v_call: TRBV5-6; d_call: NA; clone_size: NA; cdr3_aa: CASSLGQGLVAKNIQYF; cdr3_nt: TGTGCCAGCAGCTTGGGGCAGGGGCTGGTAGCCAAAAACATTCAGTACTTC
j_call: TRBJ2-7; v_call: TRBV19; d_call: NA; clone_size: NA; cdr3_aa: CASSIAGLLSDEQYF; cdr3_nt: TGTGCCAGTAGTATAGCGGGACTCCTCTCGGACGAGCAGTACTTC
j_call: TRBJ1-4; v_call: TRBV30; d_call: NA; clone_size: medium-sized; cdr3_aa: CAWSPLREKLFF; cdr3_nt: TGTGCCTGGAGTCCCCTGAGGGAAAAACTGTTTTTT
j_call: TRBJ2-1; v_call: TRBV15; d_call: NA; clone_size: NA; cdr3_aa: CATSNLARLWNEQFF; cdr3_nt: TGTGCCACCAGCAACCTCGCCAGATTGTGGAATGAGCAGTTCTTC
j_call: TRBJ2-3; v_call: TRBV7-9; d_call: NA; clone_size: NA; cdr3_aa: CASSQRSGVTDTQYF; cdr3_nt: TGTGCCAGCAGCCAAAGGTCCGGAGTCACAGATACGCAGTATTTT